This T cell receptor (beta chain) derives from a study of shared clonotypes between healthy human individuals. Overall study results and limits: Sharing across several donors was seen in roughly 5% of naive CD4 clonotypes.

Per germline, CDR1 MNHEY and CDR2 SMNVEV (reference sequence). The CDR3 runs to 13 residues. V was shortened by 2 bases and J by 5 bases, with 7 bases between the two germline ends. Using immunoSEQ multiplex PCR, the repertoire was profiled, and TCRdb retains in-frame clones only, with some absent. The sample lists 2 million to 2.5 million clones, approximately 93% occurring once. This clone came up a few times. Its matching antigen is unknown. The clonotype was recovered from a man aged 18-30 years in good health. Some clones in this sample may be carry-over from other donors' samples. The sample taken for sequencing was naive CD4+ T cells from PBMCs. Subset here: CD45RA+ positively selected. This chain links TRBV27 with TRBJ1-5; D ambiguous. The CDR3 bases are TGTGCCAGCAGTTTAATGTGGGATCAGCCCCAGCATTTT. Translation gives CASSLMWDQPQHF.